Following are 15 T cell receptor beta chains from one sample sequenced in a study of CD8 T cells in Susac syndrome. About 0.5 to 1 ug RNA was reverse transcribed with random hexamers. TCRdb reprocessed the immunoSEQ multiplex PCR reads via MiXCR and lists one record per CDR3 protein. The sample comprises 160,000 or so distinct CDR3 sequences, 94% of which are singletons, and 0.12% rests with the top ten. The material sequenced was CD4+ T cells from PBMCs. The receptors were gathered from a human donor with Susac syndrome.

The chain combines TRBV20-1 with TRBJ1-1; 7 positions match TRBD1. The CDR3 has 12 amino acids. CDR1 DFQATT and CDR2 SNEGSKA come from the germline V gene (reference sequence). The V and J ends lost 3 bases and 7 bases, in that order; junction bases with no gene match: 5. The chain's CDR3 is CSASRQGDEAFF. CDR3 sequence (DNA): TGCAGTGCTAGCCGACAGGGCGATGAAGCTTTCTTT.

This clonotype was seen a single time. The V call is TRBV20-1, the J call TRBJ1-4; D is perhaps TRBD1 (5 bases). From germline, CDR1 is DFQATT and CDR2 SNEGSKA (reference sequence). CDR3 length: 14 residues. V shed 4 bases and J shed 2 bases, with 11 bases lying between them. The CDR3 DNA is TGCAGTGCTACCCAGGGTGGGACTAATGAAAAACTGTTTTTT. It is translated as CSATQGGTNEKLFF.

There are a few counts of this clonotype. The rearrangement uses TRBV7-2 and TRBJ2-1; possibly TRBD1 for D (6 bases). The CDR3 runs to 15 residues. In germline, CDR1 is SGHTA, CDR2 FQGNSA. V was shortened by 5 bases and J by 3 bases, with 14 bases between the two germline ends. CDR3 protein: CASSRARGFYNEQFF. DNA of the CDR3: TGTGCCAGCAGCCGAGCTAGGGGGTTCTACAATGAGCAGTTCTTC. Combining the CDR3 with reference TRBV7-2 and TRBJ2-1 gives the whole variable domain GAGVSQSPSNKVTEKGKDVELRCDPISGHTALYWYRQSLGQGLEFLIYFQGNSAPDKSGLPSDRFSAERTGGSVSTLTIQRTQQEDSAVYLCASSRARGFYNEQFFGPGTRLTVL.

The chain carries TRBV3-1 and TRBJ2-1, with D tentatively TRBD2 (6 bases). Germline loops: CDR1 LGHDT, CDR2 YNNKEL (reference sequence). CDR3 size: 15 residues. V lost 0 bases, J lost 4 bases, and 10 bases lay in between. In nucleotides, the CDR3 is TGTGCCAGCAGCCAAGAGCGGGGACGGTACAATGAGCAGTTCTTC. This translates into CASSQERGRYNEQFF.

The chain has TRBV5-6 and TRBJ2-7; D unclear. The CDR3 totals 13 residues. Trimming stripped 1 base from V and 5 bases from J, with 10 bases between. Germline CDR1 is SGHDT and CDR2 is YYEEEE. The CDR3 DNA reads as TGTGCCAGCAGCTTGAGTAAAAGGGACGAGCAGTACTTC. Its protein is CASSLSKRDEQYF.

The rearrangement joins TRBV6-6 to TRBJ1-2; D possibly corresponds to TRBD1 (6 bases). This CDR3 has 13 amino acids. V was clipped by 7 bases and J by 2 bases, with 11 bases between them. Germline values: CDR1 MNHNY, CDR2 SVGAGI (reference sequence). CDR3 sequence: CASTLDSNYGYTF. The CDR3, as DNA: TGTGCCAGCACCTTGGACAGCAACTATGGCTACACCTTC.

CDR3 DNA: TGTGCCAGCAGCTTAGTGGGGGAGACCCAGTACTTC. It translates to CASSLVGETQYF. This chain connects TRBV27 to TRBJ2-5, with unresolved D. Germline CDR1 reads MNHEY; CDR2 reads SMNVEV (reference sequence). This CDR3 contains 12 residues. The V end was cut by 6 bases, the J end by 5 bases, with 10 bases between.

The V and J genes are TRBV20-1 and TRBJ1-2; 8 bases match TRBD1. Germline V lookup: CDR1 DFQATT, CDR2 SNEGSKA (reference sequence). Trimming cost V 0 bases and J 4 bases; bases outside gene matches: 13. The CDR3 loop spans 17 amino acids. CDR3 coding DNA: TGCAGTGCTAGAGATGGTGGGCCACAGGGGGAAGGCTATGGCTACACCTTC. Its translation: CSARDGGPQGEGYGYTF.

This rearrangement joins TRBV6-5 to TRBJ2-1; perhaps TRBD1 as D (6 bases). This CDR3 region has 16 residues. Trimming took off 1 base at V and 6 bases at J, with 16 bases between the two ends. From germline, CDR1 is MNHEY and CDR2 SVGAGI. This CDR3 is CASSYLDRRFINEQFF. The CDR3 nucleotides are TGTGCCAGCAGTTACTTAGACAGGAGATTCATCAATGAGCAGTTCTTC.

This chain uses TRBV25-1 with TRBJ1-4; tentatively, D is TRBD1 (5 bases). The germline CDR1 and CDR2 sequences are MGHDK and SYGVNS. There are 14 residues in the CDR3. The ends were cut back, 6 bases at V and 1 base at J, with 9 bases in the middle. CDR3 loop: CASSKTETNEKLFF. CDR3 nucleotide sequence: TGTGCCAGCAGCAAGACAGAAACTAATGAAAAACTGTTTTTT.

The chain is built from TRBV2 and TRBJ2-3; D remains ambiguous. The germline V and J ends were trimmed by 5 bases and 1 base, with 10 bases remaining between them. Germline V CDR1 and CDR2: SNHLY, FYNNEI. The length of the CDR3 is 14 residues. The CDR3 sequence: CASSILIGTDTQYF. The DNA of the CDR3 is TGTGCCAGCAGTATACTTATCGGCACAGATACGCAGTATTTT.

The chain carries TRBV11-2 and TRBJ2-2, with D possibly matching TRBD2 (5 bases). The CDR3 runs to 13 residues. V was cut by 5 bases and J by 7 bases, with 11 bases left in between. The germline gives CDR1 SGHAT, CDR2 FQNNGV. CDR3 coding DNA: TGTGCCAGCAGCGCCGGACTTATCGGGGAGCTGTTTTTT. Protein product: CASSAGLIGELFF.

The chain recombines TRBV15 with TRBJ2-2, with 8 positions matching TRBD1. Germline trimming cut 1 base from V and 3 bases from J; bases unmatched to any gene: 13. Germline V gene sequence: CDR1 LNHNV, CDR2 YYDKDF (reference sequence). The CDR3 is 19 residues long. The CDR3 here is CATSRVRGWQGADTGELFF. Written as DNA, the CDR3 is TGTGCCACCAGCAGAGTCCGCGGGTGGCAGGGGGCCGACACCGGGGAGCTGTTTTTT.

The chain has TRBV2 and TRBJ1-1, with D possibly TRBD1 on 5 matching bases. V was cut by 3 bases and J by 4 bases, with 9 bases left in between. Per the germline V gene, CDR1 is SNHLY and CDR2 is FYNNEI. This CDR3 spans 13 amino acids. CDR3 in DNA: TGTGCCAGCAGTGACGCCGGGGGCACTGAAGCTTTCTTT. Translated: CASSDAGGTEAFF.

This rearrangement joins TRBV9 to TRBJ2-2; 7 nucleotides line up with TRBD1. V lost 1 base to trimming and J lost 7 bases; unmatched junction nucleotides: 10. The CDR3 runs to 16 residues. Looked up from germline, CDR1 is SGDLS and CDR2 is YYNGEE. CDR3 in amino acids: CASSVLPGGRGGELFF. In nucleotides, the CDR3 is TGTGCCAGCAGCGTACTGCCAGGGGGACGTGGCGGGGAGCTGTTTTTT.